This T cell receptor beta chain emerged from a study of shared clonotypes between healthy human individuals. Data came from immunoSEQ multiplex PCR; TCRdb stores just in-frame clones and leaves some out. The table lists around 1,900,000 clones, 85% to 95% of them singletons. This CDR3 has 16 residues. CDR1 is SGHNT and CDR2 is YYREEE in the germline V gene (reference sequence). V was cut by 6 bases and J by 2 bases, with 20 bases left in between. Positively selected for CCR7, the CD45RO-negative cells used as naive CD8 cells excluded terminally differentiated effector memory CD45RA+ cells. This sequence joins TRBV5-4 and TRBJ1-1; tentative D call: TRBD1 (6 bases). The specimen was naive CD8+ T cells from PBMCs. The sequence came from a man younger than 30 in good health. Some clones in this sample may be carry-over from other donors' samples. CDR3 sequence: CASTPNPGQLNTEAFF. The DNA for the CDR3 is TGTGCCAGCACGCCCAACCCGGGACAACTAAACACTGAAGCTTTCTTT.